The T cell receptor beta chain described here comes from a study of cytomegalovirus exposure and HLA in healthy donors (dated by TCRdb to the late 2010s). Regarding the research as a whole: In an earlier analysis of under 750 of the donors, 250 to 350 Gb of sequence data and just under 120 million unique TCR beta sequences from some 170 million T cells were reported. About 280 gigabases of sequencing data and approximately 92 million unique TCR sequences made up an early release that covered several hundred HLA-typed donors. The study profiled the T cell repertoires of 500 to 800 subjects by immunosequencing and related them to cytomegalovirus serostatus. In an earlier analysis of several hundred of the donors, high-throughput TCR beta sequencing was used to judge whether each TCR beta V gene segment behaved as functional or pseudogenic. The genetic ancestry cluster associated with self-reported Caucasian donors included around 76% of the 350 to 500 genotyped donors. Donor age, sex, ethnicity and CMV serostatus were compiled together with the repertoire data. In addition to the first cohort of 500 to 850 subjects, a separate validation cohort of approximately 130 different subjects was used. Five DR-DQ haplotypes were treated as single units for association and clustering because of strong linkage in the cohort. HLA typing covered class I and class II loci at four-digit resolution. All discovery cohort repertoires had been generated using a single sequencing platform. Among 398 genotyped donors of the cohort, an average of approximately 200,000 unique TCR beta nucleotide sequences was sequenced per donor, of which about 18% were non-productive. In the later analysis, no new phenotypic data were used to find candidate immune exposures; instead, reliance was placed on TCR beta sequences and their occurrence across donors. A later analysis re-analyzed previously published TCR beta repertoires from 660 or so donors and added high-resolution HLA genotyping to study TCR occurrence patterns. Typing coverage varied by locus: 629-630 donors for A, B, C, DRB1 and DQB1; approximately 500 for DQA1; about 600 for DPA1; around 450 for DPB1. To predict cytomegalovirus infection status, the study combined high-throughput TCR immunosequencing, statistical association of individual TCRs with disease status, and machine learning. In a later genetic analysis, genome-wide SNP genotypes for about three fifths of the roughly 670 donors were used, and that subset was treated as a discovery cohort. The aim of the study was to test whether cataloging public T cell receptors could identify signatures of past pathogen exposure. Broader findings and caveats from the paper: For the cohort, immune exposure information was limited to CMV serostatus. Linkage disequilibrium might explain the correlated functional status among segregating V segments, but an unknown experimental factor could not be excluded. According to a later analysis, parvovirus B19, influenza, CMV and Epstein-Barr virus appeared linked to several top co-occurrence clusters. A total of 150 or so TCR beta chains were listed by the study as associated with cytomegalovirus. A group of highly shared sequence variants was considered likely to be a technical artifact of the sequencing pipeline. An association between a missense DCLRE1C variant and V-gene and J-gene trimming of TCR beta chains was found in a later genetic analysis and replicated in an independent cohort. Most CMV-associated TCR beta chains appeared to be HLA-restricted in a later analysis, and the HLA associations seemed to be driven largely by CMV exposure. An earlier analysis of some 560 of the donors showed that most TCR beta V segments appeared in productive rearrangements either about 87% or about 30% of the time, which broadly matched IMGT annotations. The cohort was sequenced for TCR beta chains only, and without alpha or paired-chain data the features that could be detected were limited. Because counts were too low, about 18 rarely observed V segments, including chromosome 9 orphons, were left out of the earlier analysis of roughly 600 of the donors. A further reported finding was that TCR beta sequences accurately predicted the HLA-A and HLA-B alleles for most subjects in the first cohort. Compared with equally common non-associated chains, HLA-associated TCR beta chains in a later analysis were more clonally expanded and had lower generation probabilities. Across donors, most TCR sequences were observed very rarely, whereas some public TCRs were present in many individuals. In vitro tests confirmed that three of the cytomegalovirus-associated TCR beta chains recognize cytomegalovirus antigens. Strong co-occurrence of HLA alleles, especially DR and DQ, made assigning TCR associations to individual alleles difficult. According to a later genetic analysis, donors in an Asian-associated ancestry cluster had fewer N-insertions in productive TCRs than the roughly 700-donor mean. In a later analysis, the rate of TCR association differed among HLA loci, with DRB1 alleles having the most associated TCRs and HLA-C alleles having the fewest. Because HLA typing was missing for some donors at each locus, association tests included only the typed subset. Roughly uniform sequencing depth across donors was assumed in presence/absence analyses, although this assumption may not hold. The 87-base-pair reads could not distinguish some IMGT-functional V segments, including TRBV6-2 and TRBV6-3, so those segments were excluded. It was suggested by the authors that the approach could potentially be generalized to other disease states and immunological phenotypes. The classifier was reported to diagnose cytomegalovirus status with high specificity and sensitivity in both the original cohort and the validation cohort. In a later analysis, 16,951 TCR beta sequences were associated with specific HLA alleles at a false discovery rate of 0.05.

The cohort consisted of 650 to 700 healthy bone marrow donors. All cohort members were sampled while nominally healthy, although unrecorded immune exposures were likely present. The donor tested CMV seropositive and was one of the 289 seropositive cohort members. A peripheral blood sample was provided by each donor, and peripheral blood mononuclear cells were used for TCR beta sequencing. Genomic DNA extraction from the blood cell samples was performed with the Qiagen DNeasy Blood Extraction Kit. The germline V gene sets CDR1 to SGHVS and CDR2 to FNYEAQ. There are 14 amino acids in the CDR3, from cysteine to phenylalanine inclusive. Solely the CDR3 DNA is kept, with 42 bases framed from the first base. Trimming removed 5 bases from V and 4 bases from J; the gene matches leave 5 bases unexplained. Library construction relied on the immunoSEQ multiplex PCR assay. For the multiplex PCR, a mixture combining 60 forward primers for TCR Vbeta segments and 13 reverse primers for TCR Jbeta segments was used. A multiplex PCR assay on genomic DNA amplified the CDR3 region of rearranged TCR beta genes. Amplified TCR beta libraries were sequenced as 87-base-pair reads on the Illumina HiSeq System. On the authors' methods: Across the 500 to 750 repertoires, a later analysis counted about 81 million unique TCR beta chains, 8.5 million to 12 million of which were shared by at least two donors. A nearest-neighbor algorithm error-corrected the raw reads and collapsed the reads into unique sequences, merging closely related sequences to remove PCR and sequencing errors. V, D and J gene segments were assigned by aligning CDR3 sequences to IMGT reference sequences. For a sequence to be retained, at least a six-nucleotide match to both a V gene segment and a J gene segment was required. Rearrangements were classified as productive when the CDR3 lacked stop codons and remained in frame with V and J, and all other rearrangements were classified as non-productive. CDR3 was defined by IMGT convention, running from the second conserved V-encoded cysteine to the conserved J-encoded phenylalanine. The earlier analysis of about 570 of the donors excluded any sequence lacking an unambiguous match to a single V gene segment. An earlier analysis of a few hundred of the donors classified V segments as functional when productive rearrangements were above 56.7% and as segregating when the standard deviation between donors was above 5%. A statistical classification framework was built for diagnosing cytomegalovirus status from the catalog of TCR beta chain sequences. In a later analysis, TCR nucleotide sequences were compared against IMGT/GENE-DB human TR gene sequences so that V and J genes could be assigned. A later analysis assigned CDR3 sequences and most-parsimonious VDJ recombination scenarios with the TCRdist pipeline. In a later analysis, each TCR beta chain was defined by its CDR3 amino acid sequence together with its V-gene family, and reads lacking a unique V-gene family were excluded. A later analysis removed 592 highly shared, low-generation-probability nucleotide sequences to deal with suspected cross-contamination and a sequencing artifact. A later analysis calculated a clonal expansion index for each public chain from normalized within-repertoire ranks of inferred template counts. In a later analysis, generation probabilities were computed with a VDJ recombination model fitted to out-of-frame rearrangements, and the resulting probabilities were checked against IGoR. A later analysis scored TCR-TCR, TCR-HLA and TCR-CMV co-occurrence with hypergeometric tests, applying a repertoire-size bias correction to TCR pairs. A later analysis estimated false discovery rates by permuting HLA or CMV assignments 20 times. In a later analysis, co-occurring TCRs were grouped using DBSCAN, with TCRdist sequence similarity added in when clustering inside HLA-allele-positive subsets. Repertoires with fewer than 30,000 or more than 120,000 public chains, plus five repertoires with anomalous nucleotide sharing, were excluded from co-occurrence clustering. TCRdb carries this immuneACCESS record with in-frame sequences only. Its versions omit some clonotypes, under half of them owing to an unresolved V gene in the studies checked, with the rest unexplained. V and J calls and clone size are given by that table; D and trimming were obtained from the DNA. The sample includes fewer than 60,000 clones, with roughly 72% observed a single time. Roughly 22% of the sample belongs to the ten largest clones.

Remarks on this clone: Its antigen is currently not known. No much larger clone is present one base from it, and per-base qualities are unavailable.

This chain is built from TRBV7-6 and TRBJ1-2, with 9 central nucleotides matching TRBD1. Sequencing was performed on PBMCs. The TCR originated in a woman aged 45-65 years in good health and CMV-seropositive. Read as DNA, the sequence is TGTGCCAGCAGCCCCGAGGACAGGGGCTATGGCTACACCTTC. This codes for CASSPEDRGYGYTF.